Each of the 25 T cell receptor beta chains below was sequenced from the same sample in a study of technical replicates of blood from a few donors. Sequencing used immunoSEQ multiplex PCR; TCRdb keeps in-frame clones, though not all of them. This table has approximately 75,000 clones, approximately 97% appearing once. The sample taken for sequencing was T cells isolated from PBMCs. Receptors originate from a human donor in good health.

This chain uses TRBV9 with TRBJ2-1; D is undetermined. In germline, CDR1 is SGDLS, CDR2 YYNGEE. The CDR3 runs to 16 residues. Trimming left V 0 bases short and J 0 bases short, with 10 bases between. CDR3 sequence: CASSVGQSSSYNEQFF. Here the CDR3 DNA reads TGTGCCAGCAGCGTAGGGCAGTCCAGCTCCTACAATGAGCAGTTCTTC.

V and J are TRBV28 and TRBJ1-5; D gene uncertain. The germline V gene encodes CDR1 MDHEN and CDR2 SYDVKM. This CDR3 has 13 residues. Trimming removed 2 bases at V and 3 bases at J, with 5 bases between. The CDR3 spells CASSLLSNQPQHF. CDR3 in DNA: TGTGCCAGCAGTTTACTGTCCAATCAGCCCCAGCATTTT.

The DNA of the CDR3 is TGCGCCAGCAGCCAAGGATCCGGGCAGGGCTACGAGCAGTACTTC. It yields the protein CASSQGSGQGYEQYF. The chain has TRBV4-3 and TRBJ2-7, with D perhaps matching TRBD1 (5 bases). This CDR3 comprises 15 residues. Germline CDR1 is LGHNA and CDR2 is YSLEER. Between the trimmed V and J ends, which lost 1 base and 3 bases, there was a span of 13 bases.

V and J are TRBV29-1 and TRBJ1-2, with D uncertain. Germline V gene sequence: CDR1 SQVTM, CDR2 ANQGSEA. V lost 4 bases, J lost 4 bases, and 10 bases lay in between. This CDR3 is 12 amino acids long. The CDR3 is CSVVGGAYGYTF. The CDR3 nucleotides read TGCAGCGTTGTTGGCGGAGCCTATGGCTACACCTTC.

The chain is built from TRBV5-4 and TRBJ1-2, with D uncertain. CDR1 is SGHNT, CDR2 YYREEE, per germline (reference sequence). Trimming removed 2 bases from V and 7 bases from J, with 9 bases in between. The CDR3 consists of 12 residues. The CDR3 coding sequence is TGTGCCAGCAGCTTATCAACGGTTGGCTACACCTTC. This sequence encodes CASSLSTVGYTF. The variable domain in full, completed from reference TRBV5-4 and TRBJ1-2, reads ETGVTQSPTHLIKTRGQQVTLRCSSQSGHNTVSWYQQALGQGPQFIFQYYREEENGRGNFPPRFSGLQFPNYSSELNVNALELDDSALYLCASSLSTVGYTFGSGTRLTVV.

The sample holds one count of this clone. The gene calls are TRBV9 and TRBJ2-6; perhaps TRBD1 as D (6 bases). The CDR3 is 15 residues long. Germline CDR1 reads SGDLS; CDR2 reads YYNGEE. Trimming took 4 bases from V and 4 from J, leaving 12 bases between them. CDR3 DNA: TGTGCCAGCAGCCCTGGACAGTACGGGGCCAACGTCCTGACTTTC. It specifies CASSPGQYGANVLTF. The full variable domain, with the rest looked up from reference TRBV9 and TRBJ2-6, is DSGVTQTPKHLITATGQRVTLRCSPRSGDLSVYWYQQSLDQGLQFLIQYYNGEERAKGNILERFSAQQFPDLHSELNLSSLELGDSALYFCASSPGQYGANVLTFGAGSRLTVL.

This clone has a single count. The CDR3 sequence is CASSQELFGSNEKLFF. As DNA, the CDR3 is TGTGCCAGCAGCCAAGAGCTTTTCGGGTCTAATGAAAAACTGTTTTTT. The rearrangement uses TRBV4-2 and TRBJ1-4; D not certain. CDR3 length: 16 residues. Germline CDR1 and CDR2: LGHNA and YNFKEQ. Trimming pared 0 bases from V and 3 bases from J, leaving 11 bases between.

V is TRBV19 and J is TRBJ1-2, with D unresolved. This CDR3 has 12 residues. Trimming pared 7 bases from V and 2 bases from J, leaving 8 bases between. Germline assignment: CDR1 LNHDA and CDR2 SQIVND (reference sequence). CDR3 sequence (DNA): TGTGCCAGTATTGGCGGCAACTATGGCTACACCTTC. This sequence encodes CASIGGNYGYTF.

The rearrangement joins TRBV25-1 to TRBJ2-1, with 7 bases lining up with TRBD2. The J segment lost 9 bases and the V segment lost 6 bases, leaving 17 bases of the junction unmatched. The CDR3 length is 16 residues. CDR1 and CDR2 (germline): MGHDK, SYGVNS. This CDR3 is CASRAMGDYRTIEQFF. CDR3 bases: TGTGCCAGCAGGGCTATGGGGGACTACCGAACAATTGAGCAGTTCTTC.

This chain connects TRBV9 to TRBJ1-4, with 9 positions matching TRBD1. The germline V gene has CDR1 SGDLS and CDR2 YYNGEE. The CDR3 is 16 amino acids. The V segment lost 1 base and the J segment 5 bases; nucleotides outside the gene matches: 6. The CDR3 bases are TGTGCCAGCAGCGTAATGGGGACAGGGCTAAATGAAAAACTGTTTTTT. Residues: CASSVMGTGLNEKLFF.

The chain uses TRBV2 and TRBJ2-2, with 8 bases fitting TRBD2. Germline lookup yields CDR1 SNHLY and CDR2 FYNNEI. With 10 bases clipped from V and 6 bases from J, the junction kept 10 bases outside the gene matches. This CDR3 has 14 residues. Here the CDR3 DNA reads TGTGCCACTCCCGGGGGGGAATATTCCGGGGAGCTGTTTTTT. It codes for CATPGGEYSGELFF.

The DNA of the CDR3 is TGTGCCAGTAGTGTGGGACTAGATACGCAGTATTTT. This sequence encodes CASSVGLDTQYF. The chain employs TRBV19 and TRBJ2-3; D might be TRBD2 (6 bases). Germline lookup yields CDR1 LNHDA and CDR2 SQIVND (reference sequence). CDR3 length equals 12 residues. With 5 bases removed from V and 5 bases from J, the gap between germline ends came to 8 bases. The full variable domain, its missing parts supplied by reference TRBV19 and TRBJ2-3, is DGGITQSPKYLFRKEGQNVTLSCEQNLNHDAMYWYRQDPGQGLRLIYYSQIVNDFQKGDIAEGYSVSREKKESFPLTVTSAQKNPTAFYLCASSVGLDTQYFGPGTRLTVL.

CDR3 sequence reads: CASSLSGNYQPQHF. Here the CDR3 DNA reads TGTGCCAGCAGTTTGTCGGGGAATTATCAGCCCCAGCATTTT. This rearrangement joins TRBV6-5 to TRBJ1-5; D is undetermined. Germline V gene data show CDR1 as MNHEY and CDR2 as SVGAGI. Trimming cost V 4 bases and J 5 bases, with 12 bases left between them. This CDR3 contains 14 residues.

The chain couples TRBV30 to TRBJ1-2; TRBD1 aligns across 7 bases. Germline CDR1 GTSNPN, CDR2 SVGIG (reference sequence). This CDR3 is 12 amino acids long. Trimming at V came to 4 bases and at J to 2 bases, leaving 1 base not matched to a gene. Here the CDR3 reads CAWTGGNYGYTF. The CDR3 region has the DNA TGTGCCTGGACAGGGGGAAACTATGGCTACACCTTC.

The chain combines TRBV7-9 with TRBJ1-1, with D perhaps TRBD1 (5 bases). V lost 5 bases and J 0 bases, leaving 10 bases between the germline ends. This CDR3 has 14 residues. Germline V CDR1 and CDR2: SEHNR, FQNEAQ (reference sequence). This CDR3 is CASSARVVNTEAFF. The CDR3 DNA reads TGTGCCAGCAGCGCCAGGGTTGTGAACACTGAAGCTTTCTTT.

The chain carries TRBV30 and TRBJ2-7, with 11 positions matching TRBD2. Germline CDR1 reads GTSNPN; CDR2 reads SVGIG (reference sequence). The CDR3 runs 13 residues. The junction had 4 bases not matched to a gene; V was cut back by 5 bases and J by 4 bases. CDR3 loop: CAWGGTSGYEQYF. CDR3 in DNA: TGTGCCTGGGGAGGGACTAGCGGTTACGAGCAGTACTTC.

The J gene is TRBJ1-2, the V gene TRBV7-9; TRBD1 matches at 9 bases. Germline-derived CDR1 and CDR2 are SEHNR and FQNEAQ (reference sequence). CDR3 length equals 16 residues. J gave up 2 bases and V 1 base, and 5 bases lay outside the gene matches. This CDR3 is CASSLGGTGSNYGYTF. The CDR3 DNA is TGTGCCAGCAGCTTAGGGGGGACAGGGTCGAACTATGGCTACACCTTC.

This clone was counted a single time. V is TRBV7-3 and J is TRBJ2-1; weak D call: TRBD2 (6 bases). Trimming took off 2 bases at V and 7 bases at J, with 18 bases between the two ends. The CDR3 spans 16 residues. The V gene's germline CDR1 is SGHTA and CDR2 FQGTGA. DNA of the CDR3: TGTGCCAGCAGCTTATTTCGTGCGGGACCGAGGAATGAGCAGTTCTTC. Protein product: CASSLFRAGPRNEQFF. Complete variable domain (other parts from reference TRBV7-3 and TRBJ2-1): GAGVSQTPSNKVTEKGKYVELRCDPISGHTALYWYRQSLGQGPEFLIYFQGTGAADDSGLPNDRFFAVRPEGSVSTLKIQRTERGDSAVYLCASSLFRAGPRNEQFFGPGTRLTVL.

In nucleotides, the CDR3 is TGTGCCAGCAGCTGGACTAGCGGGGAAGAGACCCAGTACTTC. Its protein product is CASSWTSGEETQYF. The chain joins TRBV5-4 to TRBJ2-5, with 12 bases that match TRBD2. This CDR3 comprises 14 residues. Germline V gives CDR1 SGHNT, CDR2 YYREEE (reference sequence). The J segment lost 3 bases and the V segment lost 3 bases, leaving 0 bases of the junction unmatched.

The chain uses TRBV5-6 and TRBJ2-7; D is ambiguous. The CDR3 is 12 amino acids. Germline CDR1 and CDR2: SGHDT and YYEEEE. The V gene lost 2 bases and the J gene lost 7 bases, with 10 bases spanning the gap. This chain's CDR3 is CASSLGDLEQYF. The CDR3, as DNA: TGTGCCAGCAGCTTAGGAGATTTGGAGCAGTACTTC.

This sequence joins TRBV2 and TRBJ2-5; possibly TRBD2 for D (5 bases). CDR3 size: 14 residues. Germline CDR1 SNHLY, CDR2 FYNNEI. V lost 1 base and J lost 1, with 7 bases in between. CDR3: CASSEGAAQETQYF. CDR3 DNA sequence: TGTGCCAGCAGTGAAGGAGCGGCCCAAGAGACCCAGTACTTC.

The chain has TRBV7-8 and TRBJ1-2, with 7 bases aligning to TRBD1. Germline-derived CDR1 and CDR2 are SGHVS and FQNEAQ. V dropped 2 bases and J dropped 6; count of bases not matched to a gene: 12. This CDR3 has 16 amino acids. For the CDR3, the DNA is TGTGCCAGCAGCTTATTTAGCCTGGAACAGGGGAATGGCTACACCTTC. It encodes CASSLFSLEQGNGYTF.

The chain employs TRBV19 and TRBJ2-7; 8 bases agree with TRBD1. V was clipped by 10 bases and J by 6 bases; unmatched bases: 8. The V gene's germline CDR1 is LNHDA and CDR2 SQIVND (reference sequence). The CDR3 spans 12 residues. The CDR3 region has the DNA TGTGCCACCGGACAGGGACTCACCGAGCAGTACTTC. Its protein product is CATGQGLTEQYF.

This clone has just one count. The chain has TRBV5-6 and TRBJ1-5, with 7 bases identical to TRBD1. The trim removed 1 base at V and 5 bases at J, leaving 3 bases unmatched. Germline CDR1 and CDR2: SGHDT and YYEEEE. The CDR3 loop spans 14 amino acids. The CDR3 sequence is CASSLNRGYQPQHF. CDR3 in DNA: TGTGCCAGCAGCTTGAACAGGGGATATCAGCCCCAGCATTTT.

This sequence joins TRBV28 and TRBJ2-7; 7 nucleotides line up with TRBD2. This CDR3 is built from 14 residues. V lost 10 bases and J lost 6; bases outside the gene matches: 15. Germline-derived CDR1 and CDR2 are MDHEN and SYDVKM. CDR3 residues: CATRYGGSPPEQYF. CDR3 in DNA: TGTGCCACCAGGTACGGCGGGAGTCCCCCCGAGCAGTACTTC.